This TCR beta chain was captured in a study of T cells in Graves' hyperthyroidism and ophthalmopathy. General study results and limits: Ophthalmopathy was model-predicted a median roughly 6.3 months pre-onset.

Germline CDR1 and CDR2: LNHNV and YYDKDF (reference sequence). V lost 0 bases to trimming and J lost 3 bases, with 15 bases between them. The CDR3 sequence is 17 residues long. Note on this clonotype: Its antigen remains unknown.

It was RNA transcripts that yielded the amplified TCR beta CDR3 regions. A first-round RT-PCR of the TCR CDR3 used the HTBI primer set. TCRdb used MiXCR to reprocess the multiplex PCR reads, holding one entry per CDR3 protein. The sample contains approximately 400,000 distinct CDR3 sequences, 15% to 19% of which appear only once. Sequenced: blood. The source is a woman under 30 with Graves' hyperthyroidism that later progressed to Graves' ophthalmopathy. The V call is TRBV15, the J call TRBJ1-3, with D possibly matching TRBD1 (6 bases). CDR3 DNA sequence: TGTGCCACCAGCAGAGATCCTATTCGGGGGCGTGGAAACACCATATATTTT. It codes for CATSRDPIRGRGNTIYF. Supplemented by reference TRBV15 and TRBJ1-3, the full variable domain reads DAMVIQNPRYQVTQFGKPVTLSCSQTLNHNVMYWYQQKSSQAPKLLFHYYDKDFNNEADTPDNFQSRRPNTSFCFLDIRSPGLGDTAMYLCATSRDPIRGRGNTIYFGEGSWLTVV.